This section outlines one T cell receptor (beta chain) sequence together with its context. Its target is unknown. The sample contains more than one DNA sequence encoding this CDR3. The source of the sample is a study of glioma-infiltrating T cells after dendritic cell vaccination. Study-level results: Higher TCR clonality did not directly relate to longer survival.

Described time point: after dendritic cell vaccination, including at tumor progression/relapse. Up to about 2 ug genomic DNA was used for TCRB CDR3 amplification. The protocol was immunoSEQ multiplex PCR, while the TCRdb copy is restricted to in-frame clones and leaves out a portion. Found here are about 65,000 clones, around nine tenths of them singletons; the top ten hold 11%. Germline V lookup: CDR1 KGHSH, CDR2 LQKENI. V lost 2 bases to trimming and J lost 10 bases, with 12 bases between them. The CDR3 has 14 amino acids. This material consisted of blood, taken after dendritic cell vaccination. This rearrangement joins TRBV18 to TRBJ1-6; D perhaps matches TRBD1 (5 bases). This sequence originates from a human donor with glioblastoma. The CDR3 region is CASSPVRVSSPLHF. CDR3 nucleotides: TGTGCCAGCTCACCAGTCAGGGTCTCATCACCCCTCCACTTT.